This T cell receptor (beta chain) was documented in a study of cytomegalovirus exposure and HLA in healthy donors. Study-wide results and limits: Approximately 17,000 TCR beta sequences were associated with HLA alleles at 0.05 false discovery rate in a later analysis. Three chains linked to CMV were shown in vitro to be specific for CMV antigens. Most TCR sequences showed up rarely, but some public TCRs showed up in many donors.

This PCR relied on a set of 60 Vbeta primers and 13 Jbeta primers. Produced via immunoSEQ multiplex PCR; TCRdb's table is partial and in-frame only. The sample has 110,000 or so clones; more than 80% are singletons. The CDR3 extends over 12 amino acids. Trimming cost V 6 bases and J 2 bases, with 7 bases left between them. The germline gives CDR1 LNHDA, CDR2 SQIVND (reference sequence). Concerning this clone itself: The antigen remains undetermined.

J is TRBJ1-2 and V is TRBV19; D is undetermined. The sequence came from a man aged 40-49 years in good health and CMV-seronegative. The sequenced material came from PBMCs. The CDR3 is CASSGSNYGYTF. The CDR3 region has the DNA TGTGCCAGTAGCGGGTCAAACTATGGCTACACCTTC.